Listed here are 32 T cell receptor beta chains from one sample, sequenced in a study of CD8+CD57+ T cells in acquired aplastic anemia. Individuals selected for sequencing had exhibited CD8+CD57+ cell expansion on flow cytometry. According to the study, genomic DNA was the template for TCR beta VDJ and CDR3 profiling. TCRdb recomputed calls from the reads with MiXCR, one row per CDR3 protein. The sample lists approximately 250,000 distinct CDR3 sequences, 65% to 90% occurring once. Material for sequencing was sorted CD4+, CD8+, or CD8+CD57+ T cells (not recorded which) from PBMCs. The source is a human donor with aplastic anemia.

The rearrangement joins TRBV7-8 to TRBJ2-7; TRBD2 is a possible D gene (6 bases). CDR1 SGHVS and CDR2 FQNEAQ come from the germline V gene. Trimming shortened V by 3 bases and J by 4 bases, and 25 bases separated the two germline ends. The CDR3 loop spans 18 amino acids. Here the CDR3 DNA reads TGTGCCAGCAGCTTTCAGGGAGGCGCCGATACGCTTTATTACGAGCAGTACGTC. Protein product: CASSFQGGADTLYYEQYV.

To note about this clonotype: Mismatch with germline at one junction end may stem from a read error. The chain uses TRBV15 and TRBJ2-3; 9 bases line up with TRBD2. The CDR3 has 14 amino acids. The germline gives CDR1 LNHNV, CDR2 YYDKDF (reference sequence). CDR3 in DNA: TGTGCCAGCAGCTGCGCGGGACTAGCCTACGAGCAGTACTTT. Its protein product is CASSCAGLAYEQYF.

As concerns this clonotype: The CDR3 end shows no conserved phenylalanine or tryptophan, and so a read error is likely. The DNA is omitted, as the CDR3 cannot be located on it reliably, and the CDR3 follows TCRdb's listing. The V call is TRBV7-9, the J call TRBJ1-2; the table calls TRBD1, which could not be checked here. The germline gives CDR1 SEHNR, CDR2 FQNEAQ (reference sequence). The CDR3 length equals 13 residues, ends included. The CDR3 is CASSGDPGGLYIG.

The chain joins TRBV2 to TRBJ2-7; 8 nucleotides match TRBD2. The CDR3 length is 14 residues. With 4 bases clipped from V and 2 bases from J, the junction kept 4 bases outside the gene matches. The germline CDR1 and CDR2 sequences are SNHLY and FYNNEI. CDR3 in DNA: TGTGCCAGCAGTGCGGGACTAGGGACCTACGAGCAGTACTTC. It translates to CASSAGLGTYEQYF.

The chain carries TRBV7-9 and TRBJ1-1, with unresolved D. Between the trimmed V and J ends, which lost 5 bases and 5 bases, there was a span of 18 bases. Per germline, CDR1 SEHNR and CDR2 FQNEAQ (reference sequence). CDR3 size: 15 residues. The CDR3 sequence: CASSVQRRAGTEAFF. The CDR3 DNA is TGTGCCAGCAGCGTGCAAAGGAGGGCGGGGACTGAAGCTTTCTTT.

The gene calls are TRBV11-1 and TRBJ2-5; TRBD1 matches at 7 bases. The V segment lost 11 bases and the J segment 8 bases; nucleotides outside the gene matches: 11. The CDR3 covers 12 residues. Germline V lookup: CDR1 SGHAT, CDR2 FQDESV (reference sequence). The CDR3 region is CAGQEDRATQYF. CDR3 coding DNA: TGTGCCGGACAGGAGGATCGGGCAACCCAGTACTTC.

The rearrangement uses TRBV5-4 and TRBJ2-7, with D perhaps TRBD2 (5 bases). Germline V lookup: CDR1 SGHNT, CDR2 YYREEE (reference sequence). Trimming removed 5 bases from V and 6 bases from J, with 9 bases in between. This CDR3 is 11 amino acids long. This CDR3 reads CASREAGEQYV. The CDR3 DNA is TGTGCCAGCAGAGAGGCGGGCGAGCAGTACGTC.

The chain uses TRBV7-8 and TRBJ2-2, with a possible D match to TRBD2 (6 bases). The ends were cut back, 5 bases at V and 5 bases at J, with 24 bases in the middle. The V gene's germline CDR1 is SGHVS and CDR2 FQNEAQ. This CDR3 is 18 amino acids long. This chain's CDR3 is CASSVEDYPQVKTGELFF. CDR3 in DNA: TGTGCCAGCAGCGTAGAGGACTATCCCCAGGTGAAGACCGGGGAGCTGTTTTTT. Based on the CDR3 plus reference TRBV7-8 and TRBJ2-2, the full variable domain is GAGVSQSPRYKVAKRGQDVALRCDPISGHVSLFWYQQALGQGPEFLTYFQNEAQLDKSGLPSDRFFAERPEGSVSTLKIQRTQQEDSAVYLCASSVEDYPQVKTGELFFGEGSRLTVL.

With respect to this clonotype: One junction end does not reproduce the germline sequence, and a read error may be involved. The chain couples TRBV12-3 or TRBV12-4 to TRBJ1-4, with no clear D. The end of the DNA aligns better with TRBJ1-1, so the J call may be wrong. There are 14 residues in the CDR3. CDR3 sequence reads: CASSLAQSNTAAFF. As DNA, the CDR3 is TGTGCCAGCAGTTTAGCCCAATCTAACACTGCAGCTTTCTTT.

The chain has TRBV7-9 and TRBJ2-1; D remains ambiguous. Germline CDR1 SEHNR, CDR2 FQNEAQ (reference sequence). Trimming shortened V by 4 bases and J by 7 bases, and 11 bases separated the two germline ends. The CDR3 is 13 residues long. This chain's CDR3 is CASSSQWVNEQFF. The CDR3 bases are TGTGCCAGCAGCTCCCAGTGGGTGAATGAGCAGTTCTTC.

This clonotype occurred a few times. The chain recombines TRBV20-1 with TRBJ2-7; D gene ambiguous. The CDR3 length is 12 residues. CDR1 is DFQATT, CDR2 SNEGSKA, per germline (reference sequence). Trimming left V 6 bases short and J 1 base short, with 10 bases between. Here the CDR3 DNA reads TGCAGTGCCCTAGTCCCGTCCTACGAGCAGTACTTC. It translates to CSALVPSYEQYF.

The V call is TRBV9, the J call TRBJ1-1, with 7 bases matching TRBD1. The CDR3 contains 15 residues. V was clipped by 3 bases and J by 12 bases; unmatched bases: 17. Germline V gene sequence: CDR1 SGDLS, CDR2 YYNGEE. Here the CDR3 DNA reads TGTGCCAGCAGCGGGGGGGAGCGACAGGGAGCAAACACTTTCTTT. Its translation: CASSGGERQGANTFF.

As concerns this clonotype: One junction end does not reproduce the germline sequence, and a read error may be involved. CDR3 loop: CASSLEGDNYSGYF. DNA for the CDR3: TGTGCCAGCAGCTTGGAGGGTGATAATTACTCCGGCTACTTT. V gene TRBV7-2 combines with J gene TRBJ1-6; D not certain. There are 14 residues in the CDR3. Germline V gene lookup returns CDR1 SGHTA and CDR2 FQGNSA.

This rearrangement joins TRBV11-3 to TRBJ2-7, with no clear D. V lost 0 bases, J lost 2 bases, and 11 bases lay in between. This CDR3 is 15 amino acids long. Germline V gene lookup returns CDR1 SGHNT and CDR2 YENEEA. The chain's CDR3 is CASSLELTPTYEQYF. Here the CDR3 DNA reads TGTGCCAGCAGCTTAGAACTGACCCCGACCTACGAGCAGTACTTC. Full variable domain (missing parts from reference TRBV11-3 and TRBJ2-7): EAGVVQSPRYKIIEKKQPVAFWCNPISGHNTLYWYLQNLGQGPELLIRYENEEAVDDSQLPKDRFSAERLKGVDSTLKIQPAELGDSAVYLCASSLELTPTYEQYFGPGTRLTVT.

Concerning this clonotype itself: No conserved phenylalanine or tryptophan is present at the end of the CDR3, so a read error is the likely explanation. The CDR3 loop is CASSLGGYSYTL. The CDR3 DNA reads TGTGCCAGCAGCTTAGGTGGATATAGTTACACCCTC. This rearrangement joins TRBV7-6 to TRBJ1-2, with D hard to call. CDR1 is SGHVS, CDR2 FNYEAQ, per germline. This CDR3 comprises 12 residues. Deletions cut 1 base from V and 11 bases from J, with 11 bases between.

Concerning this clonotype itself: One junction end does not reproduce the germline sequence, and a read error may be involved. The chain uses TRBV2 and TRBJ1-1, with D hard to call. CDR1 is SNHLY, CDR2 FYNNEI, per germline. This CDR3 has 13 residues. CDR3 sequence (DNA): TGTGCCAGCAGTGATGTGGGGAACAATGAAGAGTTCTTC. It yields the protein CASSDVGNNEEFF.

The chain has TRBV11-3 and TRBJ2-2; D gene ambiguous. Germline V CDR1 and CDR2: SGHNT, YENEEA. Trimming took 4 bases from V and 8 from J, leaving 8 bases between them. This CDR3 spans 12 amino acids. Here the CDR3 reads CASSSDGGELFF. CDR3 coding DNA: TGTGCCAGCAGCTCTGATGGGGGGGAGCTGTTTTTT. The variable domain in full, completed from reference TRBV11-3 and TRBJ2-2, reads EAGVVQSPRYKIIEKKQPVAFWCNPISGHNTLYWYLQNLGQGPELLIRYENEEAVDDSQLPKDRFSAERLKGVDSTLKIQPAELGDSAVYLCASSSDGGELFFGEGSRLTVL.

On this clonotype itself: The junction differs from germline at one of its ends, possibly a read error. The V and J genes are TRBV7-9 and TRBJ2-5; no clear D gene. This CDR3 contains 15 residues. Germline CDR1 and CDR2: SEHNR and FQNEAQ (reference sequence). This CDR3 reads CASSLAHETKETEYF. DNA of the CDR3: TGTGCCAGCAGCTTAGCCCACGAGACAAAGGAGACCGAGTACTTC.

As for this clonotype: A read error is likely, as this CDR3 ends without the conserved phenylalanine or tryptophan. The DNA is omitted, as the CDR3 cannot be located on it reliably, and the CDR3 follows TCRdb's listing. The CDR3 loop is CASGTAAATQYFG. This chain connects TRBV7-9 to TRBJ2-3. The CDR3 is made up of 13 amino acids, end residues included. Germline CDR1 and CDR2: SEHNR and FQNEAQ (reference sequence).

This clonotype was counted at least ten times. This chain uses TRBV7-9 with TRBJ2-7; no reliable D call. The CDR3 extends over 13 amino acids. V lost 1 base and J lost 1, with 5 bases in between. From germline, CDR1 is SEHNR and CDR2 FQNEAQ (reference sequence). The CDR3 bases are TGTGCCAGCAGCTTAGAGGATTCCTACGAGCAGTACTTC. Translating gives CASSLEDSYEQYF.

As to this clonotype: One end of the junction does not line up with germline, which may come from a read error. The chain carries TRBV2 and TRBJ2-7; no clear D gene. CDR1 is SNHLY and CDR2 is FYNNEI in the germline V gene. This CDR3 region has 13 residues. The CDR3 loop reads CASSGDVSYEQYF. The CDR3 nucleotides are TGTGCCAGCAGCGGCGACGTATCCTATGAGCAGTACTTT. The entire variable domain, with the rest obtained from reference TRBV2 and TRBJ2-7, is as follows: EPEVTQTPSHQVTQMGQEVILRCVPISNHLYFYWYRQILGQKVEFLVSFYNNEISEKSEIFDDQFSVERPDGSNFTLKIRSTKLEDSAMYFCASSGDVSYEQYFGPGTRLTVT.

Comments on this clonotype: The conserved closing phenylalanine or tryptophan is absent in this CDR3, likely reflecting a read error. It is unclear where the CDR3 begins or ends on the DNA, so no DNA is shown, and the CDR3 is as TCRdb lists it. The chain links TRBV7-9 to TRBJ2-3; the listed D gene, TRBD1, was not tested against the DNA. The germline V gene has CDR1 SEHNR and CDR2 FQNEAQ (reference sequence). With termini counted, the CDR3 has 13 amino acids. CDR3 in amino acids: CASSLGPGEPFFV.

The chain uses TRBV20-1 and TRBJ2-1; D is unclear. Trimming left V 6 bases short and J 8 bases short, with 11 bases between. CDR1 and CDR2 (germline): DFQATT, SNEGSKA (reference sequence). CDR3 length equals 11 residues. The CDR3 is CSASSWDEQFF. The DNA of the CDR3 is TGCAGTGCCAGTAGTTGGGATGAGCAGTTCTTC.

The chain recombines TRBV7-9 with TRBJ2-7; D is possibly TRBD1 (8 bases). Germline assignment: CDR1 SEHNR and CDR2 FQNEAQ (reference sequence). CDR3 length: 17 residues. Trimming stripped 0 bases from V and 6 bases from J, with 21 bases between. CDR3 loop: CASSLAFYRGRVSEQYF. CDR3 nucleotides: TGTGCCAGCAGCTTAGCCTTCTACAGGGGGAGGGTTAGCGAGCAGTACTTC.

V and J are TRBV3-1 and TRBJ1-1, with D possibly matching TRBD1 (5 bases). CDR1 and CDR2 (germline): LGHDT, YNNKEL (reference sequence). V gave up 8 bases and J gave up 1 base, with 5 bases separating them. The CDR3 sequence is 11 residues long. CDR3 DNA sequence: TGTGCCAGCGGGACGAACACTGAAGCTTTCTTT. It yields the protein CASGTNTEAFF.

This clonotype was detected only once. This chain links TRBV13 with TRBJ1-2; D may be TRBD1 (5 bases). CDR3 size: 17 residues. Per germline, CDR1 PRHDT and CDR2 FYEKMQ (reference sequence). The germline V and J ends were trimmed by 5 bases and 0 bases, with 19 bases remaining between them. Written as DNA, the CDR3 is TGTGCCAGCAGCCGCCGGGACGGAGTCTCTACTAACTATGGCTACACCTTC. This translates into CASSRRDGVSTNYGYTF.

The V and J genes are TRBV11-2 and TRBJ2-4; no clear D. Germline values: CDR1 SGHAT, CDR2 FQNNGV. The V gene lost 8 bases and the J gene lost 9 bases, with 14 bases spanning the gap. The CDR3 has 12 amino acids. CDR3 in DNA: TGTGCCAGCGGAGTCGCAGCGCCCATTCAGTACTTC. Translation gives CASGVAAPIQYF.

This clonotype was seen just once. The germline gene is not matched at one end of the junction; a read error may be the cause. V gene TRBV9 combines with J gene TRBJ2-5; 9 nucleotides agree with TRBD1. From germline, CDR1 is SGDLS and CDR2 YYNGEE. The CDR3 has 14 residues. For the CDR3, the DNA is TGTGCCAGCAGCGGCGGACAGGGGCGCGACACCGGGGACTTC. The encoded protein is CASSGGQGRDTGDF.

This clonotype was seen a single time. Its ends do not fully match the called genes, so a read error is possible. This CDR3 is CASSLKDPEQDFGF. CDR3 bases: TGTGCCAGCAGCTTAAAGGACCCCGAGCAGGACTTCGGGTTC. The chain recombines TRBV7-9 with TRBJ2-7; the D gene is possibly TRBD2 (5 bases). This CDR3 spans 14 amino acids. Germline values: CDR1 SEHNR, CDR2 FQNEAQ (reference sequence).

The genes are TRBV20-1 and TRBJ2-3; TRBD2 aligns across 7 bases. Per the germline V gene, CDR1 is DFQATT and CDR2 is SNEGSKA (reference sequence). Trimming took 3 bases from V and 5 from J; bases not matched to a gene: 8. The CDR3 spans 14 residues. CDR3 sequence: CSASLASGIDTQYF. CDR3 bases: TGCAGTGCTAGTCTGGCTAGCGGAATAGATACGCAGTATTTT.

For the CDR3, the DNA is TGTGCCAGCAGCTTGCCCTATGGAGGGCTCGTATATGGCTACACCTTC. Its translation is CASSLPYGGLVYGYTF. The chain combines TRBV11-3 with TRBJ1-2; D gene uncertain. The CDR3 runs to 16 residues. CDR1 SGHNT and CDR2 YENEEA come from the germline V gene. V lost 3 bases, J lost 5 bases, and 19 bases lay in between.

V and J are TRBV7-9 and TRBJ2-5, with unresolved D. The CDR3 sequence is 14 residues long. From germline, CDR1 is SEHNR and CDR2 FQNEAQ (reference sequence). V dropped 5 bases and J dropped 8 bases, with 18 bases sitting between them. The CDR3 loop reads CASSIGSEETTQYF. The CDR3 DNA reads as TGTGCCAGCAGCATAGGCAGCGAGGAAACAACCCAGTACTTC.